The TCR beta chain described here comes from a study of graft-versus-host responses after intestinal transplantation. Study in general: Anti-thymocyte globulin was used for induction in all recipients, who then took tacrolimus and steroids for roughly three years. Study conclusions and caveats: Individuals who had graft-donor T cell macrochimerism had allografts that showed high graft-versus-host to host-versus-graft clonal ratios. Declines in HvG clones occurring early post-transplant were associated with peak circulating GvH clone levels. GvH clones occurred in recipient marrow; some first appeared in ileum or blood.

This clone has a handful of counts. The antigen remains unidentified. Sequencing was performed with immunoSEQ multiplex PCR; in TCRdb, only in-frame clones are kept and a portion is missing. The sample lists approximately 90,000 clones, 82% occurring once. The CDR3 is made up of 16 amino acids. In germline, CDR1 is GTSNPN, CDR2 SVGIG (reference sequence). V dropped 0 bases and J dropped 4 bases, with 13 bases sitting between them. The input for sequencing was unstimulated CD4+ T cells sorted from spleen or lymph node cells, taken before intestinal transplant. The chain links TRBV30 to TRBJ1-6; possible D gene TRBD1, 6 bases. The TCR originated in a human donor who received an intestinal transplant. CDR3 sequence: CAWSVGTRRYNSPLHF. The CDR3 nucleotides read TGTGCCTGGAGTGTAGGGACAAGGCGATATAATTCACCCCTCCACTTT.